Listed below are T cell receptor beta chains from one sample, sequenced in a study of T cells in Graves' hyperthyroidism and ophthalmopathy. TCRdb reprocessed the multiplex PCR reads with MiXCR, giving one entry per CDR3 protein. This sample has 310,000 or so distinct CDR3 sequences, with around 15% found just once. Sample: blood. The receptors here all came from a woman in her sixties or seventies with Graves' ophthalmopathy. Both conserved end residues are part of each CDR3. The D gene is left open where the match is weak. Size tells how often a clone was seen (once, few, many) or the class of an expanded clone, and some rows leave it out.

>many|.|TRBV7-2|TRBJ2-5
TGTGCCAGCAGCTCCCCTTTAGTCCCGGAGACCCAGTACTTC
CASSSPLVPETQYF
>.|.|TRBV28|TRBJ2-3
TGTGCCAGCAGTTTGGGGGGGGGCCGCACAGATACGCAGTATTTT
CASSLGGGRTDTQYF
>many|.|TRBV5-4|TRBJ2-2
TGTGCCAGCAGCGGCGACACCCTTAGCGGGGAGCTGTTTTTT
CASSGDTLSGELFF
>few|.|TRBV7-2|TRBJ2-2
TGTGCCAGCAGCTTCGTTATATCCACCGGGGAGCTGTTTTTT
CASSFVISTGELFF
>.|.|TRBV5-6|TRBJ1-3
TGTGCCAGCAGCTTCTATCCAGGGGAGGACTCTGGAAACACCATATATTTT
CASSFYPGEDSGNTIYF
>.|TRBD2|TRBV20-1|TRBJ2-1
TGCAGTGTCAGTTCCCTAGCGGGAGTCTCCTACAATGAGCAGTTCTTC
CSVSSLAGVSYNEQFF
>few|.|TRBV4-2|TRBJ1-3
TGTGCCAGCAGCCAAGAGAGCGTGGGGTCTGGAAACACCATATATTTT
CASSQESVGSGNTIYF
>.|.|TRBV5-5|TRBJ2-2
TGTGCCAGCGTTAACACCGGGGAGCTGTTTTTT
CASVNTGELFF
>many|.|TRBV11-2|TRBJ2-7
TGTGCCAGCAGCCGGCTGCCCTACGAGCAGTACTTC
CASSRLPYEQYF
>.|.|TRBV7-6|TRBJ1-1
TGTGCCAGCAGCAGCACAGGGTATGGAACTGAAGCTTTCTTT
CASSSTGYGTEAFF
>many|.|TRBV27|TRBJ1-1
TGTGCCAGCAGTTTATCCCCAGACAGATTGAACACTGAAGCTTTCTTT
CASSLSPDRLNTEAFF
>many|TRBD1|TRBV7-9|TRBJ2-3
TGTGCCAGCAGCTTAAGGACAGGGCTTACGCAGTATTTT
CASSLRTGLTQYF
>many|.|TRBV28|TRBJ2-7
TGTGCCAGCAGTTTTCAGGAATCCTCCGAGCAGTACTTC
CASSFQESSEQYF
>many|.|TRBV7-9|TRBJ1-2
TGTGCCAGCAGCTTAGGGTCTGCCGATGGCTACACCTTC
CASSLGSADGYTF
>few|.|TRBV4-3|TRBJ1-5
TGCGCCAGCAGCCAAGATATGGGGAATCAGCCCCAGCATTTT
CASSQDMGNQPQHF
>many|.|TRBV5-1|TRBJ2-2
TGCGCCAGCAGCTTGGTGTCAGGGGCGAACACCGGGGAGCTGTTTTTT
CASSLVSGANTGELFF
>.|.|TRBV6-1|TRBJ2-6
TGTGCCAGCGGGAAGTGGGGGTTTGGGACTGGGGCCAACGTCCTGACTTTC
CASGKWGFGTGANVLTF
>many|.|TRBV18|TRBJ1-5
TGTGCCAGCTCTGACGTGGGACGTGATCAGCCCCAGCATTTT
CASSDVGRDQPQHF
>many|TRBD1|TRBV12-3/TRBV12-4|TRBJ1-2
TGTGCCAGCATAGTTCCACTCGGACGACCGGGACAGGGGATTGGGTATGGCTACACCTTC
CASIVPLGRPGQGIGYGYTF
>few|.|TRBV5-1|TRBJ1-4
TGCGCCAGCAGTTCGTCGACTACAGGGCTTGGAGAAAAACTGTTTTTT
CASSSSTTGLGEKLFF
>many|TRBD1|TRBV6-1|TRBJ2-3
TGTGCCAGCAGCCCCCCCACCGGGACAGGCGGCGATACGCAGTATTTT
CASSPPTGTGGDTQYF
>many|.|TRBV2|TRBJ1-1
TGTGCCAGCAGCGAAATACCCGAAGCTTTCTTT
CASSEIPEAFF
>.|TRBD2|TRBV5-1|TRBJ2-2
TGCGCCAGCAGCCTCGCTAGCGGGAGGTTCGCGAACACCGGGGAGCTGTTTTTT
CASSLASGRFANTGELFF
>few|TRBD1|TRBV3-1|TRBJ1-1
TGTGCCAGCAGCCACACCCGACAGGGCCCAGCTTTCTTT
CASSHTRQGPAFF
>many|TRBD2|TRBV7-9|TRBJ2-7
TGTGCCAGCAGCTCTCTCTCGGGGGGGTTCCACGAGCAGTACTTC
CASSSLSGGFHEQYF
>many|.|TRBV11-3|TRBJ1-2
TGTGCCAGCAACGACGCCTTTCAGGTGAATGGCTACACCTTC
CASNDAFQVNGYTF
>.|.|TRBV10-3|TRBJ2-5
TGTGCCATCAGTGAAGAGAGGGAGACCCAGTACTTC
CAISEERETQYF
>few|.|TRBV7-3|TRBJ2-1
TGTGCCAGCAGCTTATATCGGGGTCATGAGCAGTTCTTC
CASSLYRGHEQFF
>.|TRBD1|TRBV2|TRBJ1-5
TGTGCCAGCAGTATTGACAGGGTGGGGCAGCCCCAGCATTTT
CASSIDRVGQPQHF
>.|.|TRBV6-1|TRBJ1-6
TGTGCCAGCAGTTTCCCCCGGCCCAATCCACCCCTCCACTTT
CASSFPRPNPPLHF
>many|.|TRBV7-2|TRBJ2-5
TGTGCCAGCAGCTTATGGGTAACGGGAGCGGGGACCCAGTACTTC
CASSLWVTGAGTQYF
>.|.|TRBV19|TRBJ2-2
TGTGCCAGTAAAACAGGGAAAAAAACCGGGGAGCTGTTTTTT
CASKTGKKTGELFF
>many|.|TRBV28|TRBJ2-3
TGTGCCAGCACCCCCGGGACGCTAACTACAGATACGCAGTATTTT
CASTPGTLTTDTQYF
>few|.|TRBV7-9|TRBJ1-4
TGTGCCAGCAGCTTAGGGGCAGCTAATGAAAAACTGTTTTTT
CASSLGAANEKLFF
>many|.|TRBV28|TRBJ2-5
TGTGCCAGCAGTCCGTTTCCACTAGGATACTACCAAGAGACCCAGTACTTC
CASSPFPLGYYQETQYF
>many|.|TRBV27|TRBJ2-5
TGTGCCAGCAGGAAATCCTTAACAGGGATAGAGACCCAGTACTTC
CASRKSLTGIETQYF
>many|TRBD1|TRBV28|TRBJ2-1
TGTGCCAGCAGTTCCCCCCGACAGGGGCTCCCCCCTAATGAGCAGTTCTTC
CASSSPRQGLPPNEQFF
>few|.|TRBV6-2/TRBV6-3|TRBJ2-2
TGTGCCAGCAGTTATTGGACACCCAACACCGGGGAGCTGTTTTTT
CASSYWTPNTGELFF
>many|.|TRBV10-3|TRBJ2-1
TGTGCCATCAGTCCCACCGGGCAGGGCACCTACAATGAGCAGTTCTTC
CAISPTGQGTYNEQFF
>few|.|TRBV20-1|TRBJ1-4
TGCAGTGCTAGTAGGTCTGAAAAACTGTTTTTT
CSASRSEKLFF
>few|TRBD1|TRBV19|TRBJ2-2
TGTGCCAGTACCACTCTCGGGACAGGGCACACCGGGGAGCTGTTTTTT
CASTTLGTGHTGELFF
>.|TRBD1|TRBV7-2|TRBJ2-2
TGTGCCAGCAGCCCCAAGACAGGGTGGAATACCGGGGAGCTGTTTTTT
CASSPKTGWNTGELFF
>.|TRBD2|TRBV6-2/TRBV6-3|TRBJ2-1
TGTGCCAGCAGTCCACGGACTAGCGGGAGGACCCACAATGAGCAGTTCTTC
CASSPRTSGRTHNEQFF
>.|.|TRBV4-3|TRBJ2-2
TGCGCCAGCAGCCAAGGAATCTCAGACACCGGGGAGCTGTTTTTT
CASSQGISDTGELFF
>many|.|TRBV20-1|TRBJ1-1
TGCAGTGCTCCACGAGGGGCGCCGGGAACTGAAGCTTTCTTT
CSAPRGAPGTEAFF
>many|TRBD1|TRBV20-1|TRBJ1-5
TGCAGTGCGGTGGGACAGGCGAGCAATCAGCCCCAGCATTTT
CSAVGQASNQPQHF
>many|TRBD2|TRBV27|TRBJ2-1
TGTGCCAGCAGTTCAACCAAGCGGGAGGCCTACAATGAGCAGTTCTTC
CASSSTKREAYNEQFF
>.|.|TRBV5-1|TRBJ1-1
TGCGCCAGCAGCTTAGCAGGTCGGACTTTCTTT
CASSLAGRTFF
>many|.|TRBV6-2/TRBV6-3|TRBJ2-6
TGTGCCAGCAGTTACGAGGGGGCTGGGGCCAACGTCCTGACTTTC
CASSYEGAGANVLTF
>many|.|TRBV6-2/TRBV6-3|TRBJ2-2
TGTGCCAGCAGTCGGACGGAACGCACCGGGGAGCTGTTTTTT
CASSRTERTGELFF